The 9 T cell receptor beta chains below all came from one sample that was sequenced in a study of cytomegalovirus exposure and HLA in healthy donors. Assay used: immunoSEQ multiplex PCR; TCRdb lists only in-frame clones, some missing. This sample has a few hundred thousand clones, with around 89% found just once. Input material: PBMCs. The receptors here all came from a woman between 18 and 29 years old in good health and CMV-seronegative.

J is TRBJ2-7 and V is TRBV7-8, with 8 bases lining up with TRBD2. This CDR3 spans 15 amino acids. Losses at the gene ends were 2 bases for V and 4 bases for J; bases not matched to a gene: 7. Per the germline V gene, CDR1 is SGHVS and CDR2 is FQNEAQ. For the CDR3, the DNA is TGTGCCAGCAGCTTACCGCCACTAGCGGCATACGAGCAGTACTTC. Its translation: CASSLPPLAAYEQYF. The full variable domain, in which reference TRBV7-8 and TRBJ2-7 provide the parts outside the CDR3, is GAGVSQSPRYKVAKRGQDVALRCDPISGHVSLFWYQQALGQGPEFLTYFQNEAQLDKSGLPSDRFFAERPEGSVSTLKIQRTQQEDSAVYLCASSLPPLAAYEQYFGPGTRLTVT.

The gene calls are TRBV27 and TRBJ1-5; no clear D. Deletions cut 5 bases from V and 0 bases from J, with 5 bases between. The CDR3 covers 13 residues. Germline V gene sequence: CDR1 MNHEY, CDR2 SMNVEV (reference sequence). CDR3 protein: CASSPSSNQPQHF. CDR3 nucleotide sequence: TGTGCCAGCAGTCCCAGTAGCAATCAGCCCCAGCATTTT.

The J gene is TRBJ2-3, the V gene TRBV10-3, with TRBD1 identical over 7 bases. Per germline, CDR1 ENHRY and CDR2 SYGVKD. The CDR3 is made up of 17 amino acids. J was trimmed by 0 bases and V by 10 bases; bases with no gene match: 16. The DNA of the CDR3 is TGTGCCACCCAGGGTGAGGGGGCCCGCCCTAGCACAGATACGCAGTATTTT. Protein product: CATQGEGARPSTDTQYF.

V usage is TRBV2 and J usage is TRBJ2-3; TRBD1 might be the D (7 bases). This CDR3 has 15 residues. V dropped 7 bases and J dropped 3 bases, with 17 bases sitting between them. Germline values: CDR1 SNHLY, CDR2 FYNNEI. The CDR3 bases are TGTGCCAGCAAGGTGGCCAGGGGGAGGACAGATACGCAGTATTTT. This translates into CASKVARGRTDTQYF.

This sequence joins TRBV4-1 and TRBJ2-1; TRBD2 agrees at 7 bases. CDR3 length: 15 residues. With V trimmed by 5 bases and J by 0 bases, 4 bases remained unmatched. CDR1 is MGHRA and CDR2 is YSYEKL in the germline V gene. CDR3 region: CASSAGVLSYNEQFF. The CDR3, as DNA: TGCGCCAGCAGCGCGGGGGTTCTCTCCTACAATGAGCAGTTCTTC.

The table lists this clone with a few counts. The V call is TRBV2, the J call TRBJ1-2; 8 bases map to TRBD1. Germline values: CDR1 SNHLY, CDR2 FYNNEI. With 6 bases clipped from V and 4 bases from J, the junction kept 10 bases outside the gene matches. This CDR3 has 15 amino acids. The CDR3 DNA sequence: TGTGCCAGCAGCAGAAGGGACAGGTCAGGCTATGGCTACACCTTC. It specifies CASSRRDRSGYGYTF.

The chain uses TRBV10-1 and TRBJ2-5, with 9 bases fitting TRBD1. Trimming removed 10 bases from V and 10 bases from J; junction bases left unmatched: 7. The CDR3 runs 11 residues. The germline CDR1 and CDR2 sequences are WNHNN and SYGVQD (reference sequence). This CDR3 reads CATGQGQDQYF. As DNA, the CDR3 is TGCGCCACCGGACAGGGGCAAGACCAGTACTTC.

Written as DNA, the CDR3 is TGTGCCAGCAAAGTCGAGGGTATAGATACGCAGTATTTT. This translates into CASKVEGIDTQYF. The V call is TRBV28, the J call TRBJ2-3; tentatively, D is TRBD2 (5 bases). CDR3 length: 13 residues. The germline gives CDR1 MDHEN, CDR2 SYDVKM. V was cut by 7 bases and J by 5 bases, with 13 bases left in between.

The chain carries TRBV6-5 and TRBJ1-6; D uncertain. The V gene lost 4 bases and the J gene lost 8 bases, with 12 bases spanning the gap. CDR1 and CDR2 (germline): MNHEY, SVGAGI. The CDR3 sequence is 14 residues long. The CDR3: CASSLNAVHSPLHF. DNA for the CDR3: TGTGCCAGCAGTTTAAATGCGGTGCATTCACCCCTCCACTTT.